This T cell receptor beta chain originates from a study of response to subunit inactivated influenza vaccine (dated by TCRdb to 2017 to 2018). Context from the whole study: Deep quantitative profiling of the T cell receptor repertoire was used in the study to follow responses to a trivalent subunit inactivated influenza vaccine. What the research found in general, with its limitations: It was suggested by the authors that each seasonal influenza vaccination may recruit only a limited number of new T cells.

In regard to this clonotype: Its antigen is still unknown. Base qualities are not provided; no much larger clone lies one nucleotide away.

V loses 3 bases, J loses 9 bases, and the germline ends lie 9 bases apart. Measured from the cysteine to the phenylalanine, the CDR3 is 11 residues long. Of the read, only the CDR3 DNA is kept; its 33 bases are in frame from base 1. CDR1 and CDR2 were assigned from the germline V gene as WSHSY and SAAADI. The library came from RT-PCR. Data came from an Illumina HiSeq 2500. The raw public data were reprocessed by TCRdb itself: fastp quality trimming at Q25, MiXCR clonotype calling, in-frame beta chains only. Each CDR3 protein appears once, grouped with its most common genes and DNA. A total of around 530,000 distinct CDR3 sequences appear in this sample, 16% of them only once. The top ten constitute 2.5% to 3.5% of the sample.

The TCR was taken from a man aged 50 to 75 who received an inactivated influenza vaccine. Donor details come from another sample of the same person, matched by shared clones. Sequenced here: CD4+ T cells sorted from PBMCs, sampled less than 30 months after vaccination. This sequence uses TRBV10-2 and TRBJ2-7; matching of 6 bases hints at TRBD2 as the D gene. The nucleotide sequence reads TGCGCCAGCAGTGATGGGGGGATGCAGTACTTC. Translated, it gives CASSDGGMQYF.